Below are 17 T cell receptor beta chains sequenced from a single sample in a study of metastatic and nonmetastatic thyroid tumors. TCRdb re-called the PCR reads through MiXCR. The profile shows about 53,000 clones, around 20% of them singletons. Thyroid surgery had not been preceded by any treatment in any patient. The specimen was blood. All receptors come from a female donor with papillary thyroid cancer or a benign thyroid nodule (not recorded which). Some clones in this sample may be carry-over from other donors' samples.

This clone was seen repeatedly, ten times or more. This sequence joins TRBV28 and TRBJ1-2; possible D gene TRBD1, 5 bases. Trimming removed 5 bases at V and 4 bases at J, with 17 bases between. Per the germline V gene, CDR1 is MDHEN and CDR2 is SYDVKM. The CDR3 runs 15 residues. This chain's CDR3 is CASSAPREGSYGYTF. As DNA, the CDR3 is TGTGCCAGCAGTGCCCCCCGGGAGGGGAGCTATGGCTACACCTTC.

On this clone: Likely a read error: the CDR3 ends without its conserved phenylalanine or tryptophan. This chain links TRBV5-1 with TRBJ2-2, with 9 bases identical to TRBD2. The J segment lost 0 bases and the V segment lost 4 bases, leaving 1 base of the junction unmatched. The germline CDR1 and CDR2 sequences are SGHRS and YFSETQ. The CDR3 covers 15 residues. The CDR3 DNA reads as TGCGCCAGCAGCCGCGGGGGGGCGAACACCGGGGAGCTGTTTATT. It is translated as CASSRGGANTGELFI.

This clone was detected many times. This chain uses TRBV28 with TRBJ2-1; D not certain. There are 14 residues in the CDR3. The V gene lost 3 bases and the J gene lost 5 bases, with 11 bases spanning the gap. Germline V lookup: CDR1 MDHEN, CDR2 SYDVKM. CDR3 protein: CASSLWSLHNEQFF. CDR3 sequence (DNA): TGTGCCAGCAGTTTGTGGTCCCTACACAATGAGCAGTTCTTC.

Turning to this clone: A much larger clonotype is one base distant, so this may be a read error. The CDR3 coding sequence is TGTGCCAGCAATTACACTTCAGAGAACACTGAAGCTTTCTTT. This encodes CASNYTSENTEAFF. The chain carries TRBV6-5 and TRBJ1-1; no reliable D call. The CDR3 has 14 residues. In germline, CDR1 is MNHEY, CDR2 SVGAGI.

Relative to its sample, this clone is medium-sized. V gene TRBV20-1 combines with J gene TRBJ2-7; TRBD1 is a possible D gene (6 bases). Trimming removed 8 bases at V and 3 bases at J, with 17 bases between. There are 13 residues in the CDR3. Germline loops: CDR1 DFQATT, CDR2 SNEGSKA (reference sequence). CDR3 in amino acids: CSFPRTGNYEQYF. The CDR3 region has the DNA TGCAGTTTCCCACGAACAGGGAACTACGAGCAGTACTTC.

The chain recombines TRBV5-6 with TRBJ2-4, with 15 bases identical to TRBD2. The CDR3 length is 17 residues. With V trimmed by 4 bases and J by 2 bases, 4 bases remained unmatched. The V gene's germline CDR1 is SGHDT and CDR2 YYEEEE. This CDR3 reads CASSDGLAGGTKNIQYF. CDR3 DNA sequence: TGTGCCAGCAGCGATGGACTAGCGGGAGGGACCAAAAACATTCAGTACTTC.

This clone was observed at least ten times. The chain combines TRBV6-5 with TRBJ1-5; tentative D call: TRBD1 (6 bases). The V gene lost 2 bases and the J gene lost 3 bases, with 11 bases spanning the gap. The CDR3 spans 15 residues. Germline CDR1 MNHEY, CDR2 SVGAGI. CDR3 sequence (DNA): TGTGCCAGCAGTTACGGGGCAGGGGCCAATCAGCCCCAGCATTTT. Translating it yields CASSYGAGANQPQHF.

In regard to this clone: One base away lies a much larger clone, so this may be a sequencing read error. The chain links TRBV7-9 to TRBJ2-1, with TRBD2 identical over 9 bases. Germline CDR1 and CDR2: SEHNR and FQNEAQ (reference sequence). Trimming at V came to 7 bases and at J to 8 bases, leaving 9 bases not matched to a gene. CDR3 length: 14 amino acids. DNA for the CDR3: TGTGCCAGCAACACCGGACTAGCGACGTATGAGCAGTTCTTC. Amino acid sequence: CASNTGLATYEQFF.

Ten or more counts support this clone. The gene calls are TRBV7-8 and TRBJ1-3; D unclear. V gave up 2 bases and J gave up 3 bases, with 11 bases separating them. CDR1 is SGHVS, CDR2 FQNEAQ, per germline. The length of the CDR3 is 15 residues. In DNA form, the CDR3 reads TGTGCCAGCAGCTTATTGGGAACGAGTGGAAACACCATATATTTT. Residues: CASSLLGTSGNTIYF.

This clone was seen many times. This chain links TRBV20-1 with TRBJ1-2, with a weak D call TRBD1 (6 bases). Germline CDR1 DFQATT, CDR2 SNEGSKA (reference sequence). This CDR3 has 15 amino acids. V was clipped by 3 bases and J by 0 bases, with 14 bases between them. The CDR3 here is CSASATQGANYGYTF. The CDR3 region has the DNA TGCAGTGCTAGTGCCACACAGGGAGCTAACTATGGCTACACCTTC.

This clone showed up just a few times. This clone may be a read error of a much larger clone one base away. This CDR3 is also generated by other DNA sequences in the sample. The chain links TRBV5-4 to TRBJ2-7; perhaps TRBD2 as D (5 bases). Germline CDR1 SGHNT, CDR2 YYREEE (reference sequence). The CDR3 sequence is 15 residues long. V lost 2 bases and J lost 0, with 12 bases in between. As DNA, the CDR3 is TGTGCCAGCAGCTTATTCCGCGGGTCCTCCTACGAGCAGTACTTC. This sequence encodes CASSLFRGSSYEQYF.

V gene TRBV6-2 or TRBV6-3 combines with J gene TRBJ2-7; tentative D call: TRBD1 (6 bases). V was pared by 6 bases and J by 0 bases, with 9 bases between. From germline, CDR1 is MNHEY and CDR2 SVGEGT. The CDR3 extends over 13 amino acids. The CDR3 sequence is CASSQDSSYEQYF. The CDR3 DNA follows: TGTGCCAGCAGCCAGGACAGCTCCTACGAGCAGTACTTC.

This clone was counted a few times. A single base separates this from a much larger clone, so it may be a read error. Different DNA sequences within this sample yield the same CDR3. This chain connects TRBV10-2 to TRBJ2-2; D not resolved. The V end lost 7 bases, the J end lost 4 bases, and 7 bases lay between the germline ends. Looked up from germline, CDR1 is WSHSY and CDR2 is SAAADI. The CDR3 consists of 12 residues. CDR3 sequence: CASKPSTGELFF. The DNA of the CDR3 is TGCGCCAGCAAGCCTAGCACCGGGGAGCTGTTTTTT.

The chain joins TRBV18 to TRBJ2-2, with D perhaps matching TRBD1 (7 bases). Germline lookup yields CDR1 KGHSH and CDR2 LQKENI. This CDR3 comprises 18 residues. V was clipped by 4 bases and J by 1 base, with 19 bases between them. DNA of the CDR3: TGTGCCAGCTCACATCAGGGGGGCGGCTACCGGAACACCGGGGAGCTGTTTTTT. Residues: CASSHQGGGYRNTGELFF.

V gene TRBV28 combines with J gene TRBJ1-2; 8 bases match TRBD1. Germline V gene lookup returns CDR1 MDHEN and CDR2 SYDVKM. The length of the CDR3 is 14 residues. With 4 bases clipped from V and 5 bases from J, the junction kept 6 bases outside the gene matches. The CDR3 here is CASSSLQGAYGYTF. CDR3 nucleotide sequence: TGTGCCAGCAGTTCCCTCCAGGGGGCTTATGGCTACACCTTC.

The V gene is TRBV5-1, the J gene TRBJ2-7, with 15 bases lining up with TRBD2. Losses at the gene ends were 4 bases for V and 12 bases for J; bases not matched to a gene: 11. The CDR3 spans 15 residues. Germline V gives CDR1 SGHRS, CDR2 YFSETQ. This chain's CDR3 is CASSGGLAGGGEVYF. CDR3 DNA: TGCGCCAGCAGCGGGGGACTAGCGGGAGGCGGCGAGGTGTACTTC. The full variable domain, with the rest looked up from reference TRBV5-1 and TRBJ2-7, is KAGVTQTPRYLIKTRGQQVTLSCSPISGHRSVSWYQQTPGQGLQFLFEYFSETQRNKGNFPGRFSGRQFSNSRSEMNVSTLELGDSALYLCASSGGLAGGGEVYFGPGTRLTVT.

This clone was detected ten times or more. The CDR3 DNA sequence: TGTGCCACCAGTGATGGACAGGGGATAGGTCAGCCCCAGCATTTT. Translating it yields CATSDGQGIGQPQHF. The chain has TRBV24-1 and TRBJ1-5, with 9 bases that match TRBD1. This CDR3 is built from 15 residues. Germline V CDR1 and CDR2: KGHDR, SFDVKD. With V trimmed by 3 bases and J by 6 bases, 5 bases remained unmatched.